A selection of T cell receptor beta chains follows, all from one sample in a study of cytomegalovirus exposure and HLA in healthy donors. Sequencing used immunoSEQ multiplex PCR; TCRdb keeps in-frame clones, though not all of them. The data show fewer than 95,000 clones, around 82% seen once. The sequencing sample was made of PBMCs. All receptors come from a woman aged 18-30 years in good health and CMV-seropositive. Both conserved end residues are part of each CDR3. The D gene is left open where the match is weak. The size of a clone is reported for some rows only, either as once, few or many, or as a class for expanded clones.

V gene	clone size	J gene	D gene	CDR3 DNA	CDR3 protein
TRBV6-6	.	TRBJ2-3	.	TGTGCCAGCAGTTACAGGAGGGCGGATACGCAGTATTTT	CASSYRRADTQYF
TRBV13	.	TRBJ2-1	.	TGTGCCAGCAGCTTAGAGCTGGCGACGGGGCAGTTCTTC	CASSLELATGQFF
TRBV7-7	.	TRBJ2-7	.	TGTGCCAGCAGCTTAGCCGAGGGAGACGAGCAGTACTTC	CASSLAEGDEQYF
TRBV7-9	few	TRBJ1-3	.	TGTGCCAGCAGCTTTGGGGCGACTGGAAACACCATATATTTT	CASSFGATGNTIYF
TRBV5-1	.	TRBJ1-4	.	TGCGCCAGCAGCGCGACCGTCGGGATAACCGTTGCAACTAATGAAAAACTGTTTTTT	CASSATVGITVATNEKLFF
TRBV5-6	.	TRBJ2-3	.	TGTGCCAGCAGCTTGGGGACAGCCACAGATACGCAGTATTTT	CASSLGTATDTQYF
TRBV15	.	TRBJ1-1	TRBD1	TGTGCCACCAGCAGACGACAGGGCGGGAACACTGAAGCTTTCTTT	CATSRRQGGNTEAFF
TRBV18	.	TRBJ2-1	TRBD2	TGTGCCAGCTCCCGGACTAGCCGGGGGCAGTTCTTC	CASSRTSRGQFF
TRBV11-2	.	TRBJ2-7	.	TGTGCCAGCAGACCGGGTCTGGGGAGATCCTACGAGCAGTACTTC	CASRPGLGRSYEQYF
TRBV27	.	TRBJ1-2	.	TGTGCCAGCAGTTTTGCGGGGGGATTTTATGGCTACACCTTC	CASSFAGGFYGYTF
TRBV19	.	TRBJ1-1	TRBD1	TGTGCCAGTAGTATAGTTGGACAGGGCCGTTTCAGCACTGAAGCTTTCTTT	CASSIVGQGRFSTEAFF
TRBV5-4	few	TRBJ1-1	.	TGTGCCAGCAGCCCACCGGGACAGAACACTGAAGCTTTCTTT	CASSPPGQNTEAFF
TRBV11-2	.	TRBJ2-7	.	TGTGCCAGCAGCTTGGACGGGGCCTACGAGCAGTACTTC	CASSLDGAYEQYF
TRBV29-1	.	TRBJ1-5	TRBD1	TGCAGCGTGGTGGACAGGAACAATCAGCCCCAGCATTTT	CSVVDRNNQPQHF
TRBV4-1	.	TRBJ2-2	TRBD2	TGCGCCAGCAGCTCTAGCGGGAGAAACTTGAACACCGGGGAGCTGTTTTTT	CASSSSGRNLNTGELFF
TRBV5-1	.	TRBJ1-4	.	TGCGCCAGCAGCTTGTCAGGGAATAATGAAAAACTGTTTTTT	CASSLSGNNEKLFF
TRBV19	.	TRBJ2-7	.	TGTGCCAGTAGTATCTCCAGGGGCTCCTACGAGCAGTACTTC	CASSISRGSYEQYF
TRBV4-1	.	TRBJ1-4	.	TGCGCCAGCAGCCAAACAGGATTGACTAATGAAAAACTGTTTTTT	CASSQTGLTNEKLFF
TRBV19	.	TRBJ2-7	.	TGTGCCAGTAGTAGACAGGCGAACTCCTACGAGCAGTACTTC	CASSRQANSYEQYF
TRBV7-9	.	TRBJ1-5	TRBD1	TGTGCCAGCAGCTTAGTCGCCCAGGGGGATCAGCCCCAGCATTTT	CASSLVAQGDQPQHF
TRBV9	many	TRBJ2-5	TRBD2	TGTGCCAGCAGCGTCCTGGGAGGGGAGACCCAGTACTTC	CASSVLGGETQYF
TRBV27	.	TRBJ1-5	.	TGTGCCAGCAGTTTGACAGCCTATAGCAATCAGCCCCAGCATTTT	CASSLTAYSNQPQHF
TRBV7-8	.	TRBJ2-1	.	TGTGCCAGCGGGGTCACCTCTACAGGGGAGCAGTTCTTC	CASGVTSTGEQFF
TRBV6-1	.	TRBJ1-6	.	TGTGCCAGCAGTGACTACCCCCGGACAGTGAATTCACCCCTCCACTTT	CASSDYPRTVNSPLHF
TRBV5-6	.	TRBJ2-3	TRBD2	TGTGCCAGCAGCGAATGGAGGTTACTAGCGAGCACAGATACGCAGTATTTT	CASSEWRLLASTDTQYF
TRBV6-5	.	TRBJ2-1	.	TGTGCCAGCAGTCACGGACAGATTTACTTCTTC	CASSHGQIYFF
TRBV5-1	.	TRBJ2-6	TRBD1	TGCGCCAGCAGCTCTCGGACAGGGGACGGGGCCAACGTCCTGACTTTC	CASSSRTGDGANVLTF
TRBV9	few	TRBJ2-5	TRBD2	TGTGCCAGCAGCGTAGCGGGGGGGCTCCAAGAGACCCAGTACTTC	CASSVAGGLQETQYF
TRBV7-2	.	TRBJ2-3	TRBD2	TGTGCCAGCAGCACCCGGACTAGCGGAGATACGCAGTATTTT	CASSTRTSGDTQYF
TRBV27	.	TRBJ1-5	TRBD1	TGTGCCAGCAGTTCCCAGGGGGCAAGTCAGCCCCAGCATTTT	CASSSQGASQPQHF
TRBV15	.	TRBJ2-7	.	TGTGCCACCAGCAGTTCCTACAGGGCGATCTTCTCCTACGAGCAGTACTTC	CATSSSYRAIFSYEQYF
TRBV28	.	TRBJ1-1	.	TGTGCCAGCAGACAACCGTGGGAGGACACTGAAGCTTTCTTT	CASRQPWEDTEAFF
TRBV28	.	TRBJ2-2	TRBD1	TGTGCCAGCAGTTTGACAACAGGGGAATGGGCCGGGGAGCTGTTTTTT	CASSLTTGEWAGELFF
TRBV7-9	.	TRBJ2-3	TRBD2	TGTGCCAGCAGCCCGCCAGGACTAGCGGGGACAGATACGCAGTATTTT	CASSPPGLAGTDTQYF
TRBV11-2	.	TRBJ2-1	TRBD1	TGTGCCAGCAAGCCCGGGACAGGGGGTTTCTACAATGAGCAGTTCTTC	CASKPGTGGFYNEQFF
TRBV27	.	TRBJ2-5	.	TGTGCCAGCAGTTTGACATGGCAAGAGACCCAGTACTTC	CASSLTWQETQYF
TRBV28	.	TRBJ1-4	.	TGTGCCAGCGGACCAGCAGGGAGGACCCTTGAAAAACTGTTTTTT	CASGPAGRTLEKLFF
TRBV15	.	TRBJ2-1	.	TGTGCCACCAGCAGAGATCAGCGAGGGATTGAGCAGTTCTTC	CATSRDQRGIEQFF
TRBV9	.	TRBJ1-2	TRBD1	TGTGCCAGCAGCGTCGGGGGGAGACAGGGGGGCTATGGCTACACCTTC	CASSVGGRQGGYGYTF
TRBV6-4	.	TRBJ2-3	.	TGTGCCAGCAGCGACTCGAGTGCTTCCGCAGATACGCAGTATTTT	CASSDSSASADTQYF
TRBV19	.	TRBJ1-5	.	TGTGCCAGTAGTATCGGCAGGGGAAGCAATCAGCCCCAGCATTTT	CASSIGRGSNQPQHF
TRBV5-6	.	TRBJ1-1	.	TGTGCCAGCAGGGGGCTGTTCAACACTGAAGCTTTCTTT	CASRGLFNTEAFF
TRBV19	once	TRBJ1-3	.	TGTGCCAGTAGGTCAGATTCTGGAAACACCATATATTTT	CASRSDSGNTIYF
TRBV7-9	.	TRBJ2-1	TRBD2	TGTGCCAGCAGCTCACCCGGGACTAGCGGGGGGAGCTCCTACAATGAGCAGTTCTTC	CASSSPGTSGGSSYNEQFF